This record looks at one TCR beta chain sequence and its context. This record belongs to a study of identical twins. V lost 5 bases, J lost 4 bases, and 5 bases stayed unmatched. The CDR3 contains 14 residues. TCRdb redid the calling of the 5' RACE reads with MiXCR, one entry per CDR3 protein. Of a few hundred thousand distinct CDR3 sequences listed, roughly 13% are singletons. These records were also assigned to another study, of yellow fever vaccine responses in identical twins.

Input material: memory (CD45RO+) T cells sorted from blood. This rearrangement joins TRBV12-3 or TRBV12-4 to TRBJ2-7; TRBD2 agrees at 10 bases. The receptor was isolated from a woman aged 18-35 years in good health. The DNA for the CDR3 is TGTGCCAGCAGTCAGGGACTAGCGCTTTACGAGCAGTACTTC. This translates into CASSQGLALYEQYF.